One sample yielded the 24 T cell receptor beta chains listed below, sequenced in a study of PD-1 blockade in classical Hodgkin lymphoma. Time point reported: cycle 4 day 1 (C4D1), after less than 7 weeks of nivolumab. With no exception, relapse followed autologous stem cell transplantation in all patients, and brentuximab vedotin exposure varied. TCRdb's table, derived via immunoSEQ multiplex PCR, lists solely in-frame clones and lacks some. The data show under 45,000 clones, with roughly 70% seen just once and over 3% held by the top ten. Sample: peripheral blood mononuclear cells (PBMCs), taken before the fourth cycle of nivolumab. Every receptor here comes from a human donor with classical Hodgkin lymphoma.

Ten or more counts support this clone. The chain recombines TRBV21-1 with TRBJ2-3. TRBV21-1 is listed as a pseudogene. This CDR3 spans 17 amino acids. In DNA, the CDR3 is TGTGCCAGCAGCACCATTCTAGGGTCCTATTGGGCAGATACGCAGTATTTT. Translation: CASSTILGSYWADTQYF.

This clone was recorded a few times. V is TRBV7-9 and J is TRBJ1-3; 10 bases agree with TRBD1. Losses at the gene ends were 7 bases for V and 7 bases for J; bases not matched to a gene: 7. Germline loops: CDR1 SEHNR, CDR2 FQNEAQ (reference sequence). The CDR3 runs 14 residues. This CDR3 is CASKLGTGDNTIYF. CDR3 in DNA: TGTGCCAGCAAGCTAGGGACAGGGGACAACACCATATATTTT.

In this sample, this clone turned up a few times. The chain couples TRBV2 to TRBJ1-1; a possible D gene is TRBD1 (5 bases). The CDR3 is made up of 12 amino acids. V lost 5 bases and J 8 bases, leaving 12 bases between the germline ends. CDR1 and CDR2 from the germline V gene are SNHLY and FYNNEI. Here the CDR3 reads CASSSRGGEAFF. DNA for the CDR3: TGTGCCAGCAGTTCTAGGGGTGGGGAAGCTTTCTTT. Filled out from reference TRBV2 and TRBJ1-1, the complete variable domain reads EPEVTQTPSHQVTQMGQEVILRCVPISNHLYFYWYRQILGQKVEFLVSFYNNEISEKSEIFDDQFSVERPDGSNFTLKIRSTKLEDSAMYFCASSSRGGEAFFGQGTRLTVV.

V usage is TRBV10-3 and J usage is TRBJ2-1; D is possibly TRBD1 or TRBD2 (5 bases each). Trimming took off 2 bases at V and 4 bases at J, with 12 bases between the two ends. From germline, CDR1 is ENHRY and CDR2 SYGVKD. The CDR3 totals 15 residues. CDR3 DNA: TGTGCCATCAGTGAGGGGACGGTTGAATACAATGAGCAGTTCTTC. It encodes CAISEGTVEYNEQFF.

The rearrangement uses TRBV4-3 and TRBJ2-3, with 10 positions matching TRBD2. The CDR3 loop spans 17 amino acids. Germline V lookup: CDR1 LGHNA, CDR2 YSLEER. V was pared by 0 bases and J by 3 bases, with 6 bases of the junction left unmatched. The CDR3: CASSQDRDSGGTDTQYF. The CDR3, as DNA: TGCGCCAGCAGCCAAGATAGGGATAGCGGGGGGACAGATACGCAGTATTTT.

The rearrangement joins TRBV2 to TRBJ2-7, with TRBD1 identical over 8 bases. Germline CDR1 reads SNHLY; CDR2 reads FYNNEI. The length of the CDR3 is 14 residues. V shed 7 bases and J 3 bases; nucleotides not matched to a gene: 8. The CDR3 DNA sequence: TGTGCCAGCACCACCCCGGACAGGGTCTACGAGCAGTACTTC. It translates to CASTTPDRVYEQYF.

The CDR3 DNA follows: TGTGCCAGCTCACCAAAGGGAGACGAGCAGTACTTC. This gives the protein CASSPKGDEQYF. V and J are TRBV18 and TRBJ2-7; maybe TRBD2 (5 bases). Germline V lookup: CDR1 KGHSH, CDR2 LQKENI. The CDR3 contains 12 residues. V lost 2 bases to trimming and J lost 5 bases, with 7 bases between them. The full variable domain, in which reference TRBV18 and TRBJ2-7 provide the parts outside the CDR3, is NAGVMQNPRHLVRRRGQEARLRCSPMKGHSHVYWYRQLPEEGLKFMVYLQKENIIDESGMPKERFSAEFPKEGPSILRIQQVVRGDSAAYFCASSPKGDEQYFGPGTRLTVT.

In DNA form, the CDR3 reads TGTGCCAGCTCACCATTCGACGGCCAAGAGACCCAGTACTTC. This gives the protein CASSPFDGQETQYF. The J gene is TRBJ2-5, the V gene TRBV18; D is undetermined. The V and J ends lost 2 bases and 1 base respectively, with 8 bases between them. The CDR3 is 14 amino acids. Germline V gene sequence: CDR1 KGHSH, CDR2 LQKENI.

This sequence joins TRBV6-4 and TRBJ2-4, with D perhaps assigned TRBD1 or TRBD2 (5 bases each). The CDR3 is 14 amino acids. CDR1 and CDR2 (germline): MRHNA, SNTAGT. Trimming took 8 bases from V and 1 from J, leaving 12 bases between them. CDR3 in amino acids: CASDRGGAKNIQYF. The CDR3 nucleotides are TGTGCCAGCGATAGGGGCGGGGCCAAAAACATTCAGTACTTC.

The chain joins TRBV28 to TRBJ1-4; D is ambiguous. This CDR3 contains 13 residues. Germline CDR1 and CDR2: MDHEN and SYDVKM. V was cut by 8 bases and J by 0 bases, with 7 bases left in between. The CDR3 reads CASPLPTNEKLFF. CDR3 bases: TGTGCCAGCCCTCTCCCAACTAATGAAAAACTGTTTTTT. The variable domain in full, completed from reference TRBV28 and TRBJ1-4, reads DVKVTQSSRYLVKRTGEKVFLECVQDMDHENMFWYRQDPGLGLRLIYFSYDVKMKEKGDIPEGYSVSREKKERFSLILESASTNQTSMYLCASPLPTNEKLFFGSGTQLSVL.

This chain connects TRBV4-3 to TRBJ1-6, with D possibly matching TRBD1 (6 bases). The CDR3 has 15 amino acids. Germline CDR1 LGHNA, CDR2 YSLEER. The V end lost 1 base, the J end lost 10 bases, and 14 bases lay between the germline ends. This chain's CDR3 is CASSQGGTSRSPLHF. CDR3 in DNA: TGCGCCAGCAGCCAAGGTGGGACATCTCGGTCACCCCTCCACTTT.

This chain links TRBV5-1 with TRBJ2-2; a weak D match, TRBD1 (5 bases). The CDR3 has 14 residues. Deletions cut 3 bases from V and 3 bases from J, with 9 bases between. CDR1 and CDR2 (germline): SGHRS, YFSETQ. The CDR3 DNA sequence: TGCGCCAGCAGCTGGTTCAGGGACACCGGGGAGCTGTTTTTT. It specifies CASSWFRDTGELFF.

A few counts support this clone. The chain carries TRBV6-5 and TRBJ2-7, with D tentatively TRBD1 (6 bases). Germline CDR1 and CDR2: MNHEY and SVGAGI. The CDR3 is 12 amino acids. Trimming cost V 7 bases and J 7 bases, with 14 bases left between them. The CDR3 DNA follows: TGTGCCAGCAACCGACCCCAGGGGGAGCAGTACTTC. Its translation is CASNRPQGEQYF.

This clone has only a few counts. The chain combines TRBV4-1 with TRBJ2-3; TRBD2 matches 8 bases. Germline assignment: CDR1 MGHRA and CDR2 YSYEKL. V was clipped by 0 bases and J by 3 bases; unmatched bases: 5. The length of the CDR3 is 16 residues. The DNA of the CDR3 is TGCGCCAGCAGCCAAGATACAGCGGGAGAAACAGATACGCAGTATTTT. It codes for CASSQDTAGETDTQYF.

This clone is labeled as medium-sized. The rearrangement uses TRBV6-1 and TRBJ1-1; 7 nucleotides agree with TRBD1. CDR3 length equals 13 residues. CDR1 is MNHNS and CDR2 is SASEGT in the germline V gene. V dropped 5 bases and J dropped 5; count of bases not matched to a gene: 5. CDR3 in amino acids: CASSLTGRTEAFF. For the CDR3, the DNA is TGTGCCAGCAGTTTGACAGGGCGAACTGAAGCTTTCTTT.

The chain combines TRBV7-9 with TRBJ1-4; D remains ambiguous. Germline V gene data show CDR1 as SEHNR and CDR2 as FQNEAQ (reference sequence). This CDR3 is 14 amino acids long. V gave up 6 bases and J gave up 5 bases, with 13 bases separating them. The CDR3 sequence is CASSLTRSNEKLFF. Written as DNA, the CDR3 is TGTGCCAGCAGTTTGACGAGATCGAATGAAAAACTGTTTTTT.

The V and J genes are TRBV9 and TRBJ2-3; D is possibly TRBD2 (7 bases). Trimming took 3 bases from V and 6 from J, leaving 20 bases between them. The CDR3 length is 16 residues. Germline CDR1 and CDR2: SGDLS and YYNGEE. The CDR3 coding sequence is TGTGCCAGCAGCGCCCGGGGGGCCCTGTTCTCGGATACGCAGTATTTT. Amino acids: CASSARGALFSDTQYF.

The chain links TRBV7-9 to TRBJ1-4; D unresolved. The CDR3 spans 15 residues. The germline V gene has CDR1 SEHNR and CDR2 FQNEAQ (reference sequence). The ends were cut back, 1 base at V and 4 bases at J, with 10 bases in the middle. DNA for the CDR3: TGTGCCAGCAGCTTAGTATCCGGGTTTAATGAAAAACTGTTTTTT. Translation: CASSLVSGFNEKLFF.

DNA for the CDR3: TGTGCCAGTAGTGAGTCCAGGGGCAACTACGAGCAGTACTTC. It is translated as CASSESRGNYEQYF. This chain joins TRBV19 and TRBJ2-7; tentative D call: TRBD1 (6 bases). This CDR3 is built from 14 residues. The ends were cut back, 5 bases at V and 3 bases at J, with 14 bases in the middle. Looked up from germline, CDR1 is LNHDA and CDR2 is SQIVND (reference sequence).

This clone occurred a few times. CDR3 sequence reads: CASSERQEIPKTEAFF. CDR3 coding DNA: TGTGCCAGCAGTGAAAGGCAGGAGATTCCGAAGACTGAAGCTTTCTTT. The chain recombines TRBV6-1 with TRBJ1-1, with D uncertain. The V gene's germline CDR1 is MNHNS and CDR2 SASEGT. The CDR3 spans 16 residues. V was pared by 2 bases and J by 5 bases, with 18 bases between.

This chain uses TRBV6-1 with TRBJ2-2; 7 nucleotides match TRBD2. Per the germline V gene, CDR1 is MNHNS and CDR2 is SASEGT. The CDR3 consists of 15 residues. J was trimmed by 2 bases and V by 6 bases; bases with no gene match: 6. The CDR3 here is CASRPGTINTGELFF. CDR3 DNA sequence: TGTGCCAGCAGACCCGGGACTATCAACACCGGGGAGCTGTTTTTT.

The V gene is TRBV28, the J gene TRBJ2-1, with TRBD1 identical over 10 bases. CDR1 and CDR2 from the germline V gene are MDHEN and SYDVKM. V lost 3 bases and J lost 3; bases outside the gene matches: 5. The CDR3 sequence is 16 residues long. DNA of the CDR3: TGTGCCAGCAGTTTGGGGGGGACAGGGGACTACAATGAGCAGTTCTTC. It translates to CASSLGGTGDYNEQFF.

V gene TRBV28 combines with J gene TRBJ2-5; 10 positions match TRBD1. Per the germline V gene, CDR1 is MDHEN and CDR2 is SYDVKM. V dropped 6 bases and J dropped 4; count of bases not matched to a gene: 14. The CDR3 has 17 residues. The CDR3 DNA is TGTGCCAGCAGCCCCGTCGGGACAGGGGCTTTCCGAGAGACCCAGTACTTC. This gives the protein CASSPVGTGAFRETQYF.

This rearrangement joins TRBV25-1 to TRBJ1-4, with D tentatively TRBD1 (5 bases). Deletions cut 3 bases from V and 3 bases from J, with 11 bases between. From germline, CDR1 is MGHDK and CDR2 SYGVNS. This CDR3 comprises 15 residues. CDR3 DNA sequence: TGTGCCAGCAGTGATCAGACGGGACCTAATGAAAAACTGTTTTTT. Translated, it gives CASSDQTGPNEKLFF.